This entry is about one TCR beta chain. It has no known antigen specificity. No base-level quality is on record; no much larger clone is a single base apart. The sample belongs to a study of identical twins (dated by TCRdb to between 2015 and 2016). For the study in its entirety: TCR alpha and beta repertoires from monozygotic twins, unrelated adults of various ages and cord blood were deep-sequenced to test whether fetal clonotypes persist. To rule out contamination, the twin experiments were replicated at different times with different library preparation protocols.

Including the terminal cysteine and phenylalanine, the CDR3 comprises 15 residues. The CDR3 DNA has 45 bases and is translated from base 1. Deletion took 4 bases off V and 5 bases off J, with a span of 16 bases between the germline ends. CDR1 is given as MDHEN and CDR2 as SYDVKM, both from the germline V gene. Study-wide conclusions, independent of this receptor: Abundant cord blood beta clonotypes carried fewer insertions; young adult naive repertoires showed a weaker similar trend, while memory repertoires showed none. Compared with coincidental sharing between unrelated individuals, out-of-frame TCR alpha sequences shared between twins showed an excess of sequences with low generation probability. A weaker excess of twin sharing was found in beta out-of-frame sequences because the signal-to-noise ratio was lowered by fewer shared sequences. In monozygotic twins, recombination models systematically underestimated out-of-frame TCR alpha sharing, but the models matched the sharing seen between unrelated individuals. Invariant T cells such as MAIT and iNKT could partly confound zero-insertion analyses, although diverse VJ usage argued against such confounding for most clonotypes. Because the same donors could not be followed over many years, the conclusions depended on cross-sectional statistical analysis.

Every donor in the study was a healthy Caucasian. Three unrelated non-twin adults were also sequenced: a male aged 18 to 29, a male aged 50 to 60 and a female aged 50 to 60. Miltenyi CD45RO+ enrichment and human naive T-cell isolation kits were used to isolate memory (CD45RO+) and naive T cells from PBMC. The library relied on 5' RACE. Sequenced using an Illumina HiSeq 2000. Template switching added a universal primer binding site, and the final cDNA carried a unique molecular identifier that allowed TCR cDNA molecules to be counted accurately. Specific primers in the conserved constant-segment region were used to synthesize first-strand cDNA for the TCR alpha and beta chains. Each cDNA library was double barcoded, with a SMART-Mk sample barcode plus Illumina barcodes, to control for contamination. Two successive PCR steps introduced TruSeq adapter sequences along with Illumina sample barcodes. Sequencing of the TCR alpha and beta cDNA libraries was done on the Illumina HiSeq platform using custom primers. Turning to the authors' computational methods: MiGEC processed the raw reads to extract unique molecular identifiers, while MiXCR was used to determine the CDR3 positions. Recombination models were inferred per individual with the repgenHMM and IGoR tools using an EM algorithm. Shared clonotypes were analyzed with the tcR package in R, and sharing was normalized by the product of cloneset sizes. Out-of-frame nonproductive sequences were analyzed to study raw recombination free of thymic and clonal selection effects. The public sequencing data were trimmed at Q25 with fastp and processed into clonotypes with MiXCR by TCRdb, which kept only in-frame beta chains. Each entry is one CDR3 protein sequence, shown with its most common DNA and genes. TCRdb's processing, not the study's, gives the V and J calls here. The sample records 410,000 or so distinct CDR3 sequences, 15% to 20% of which are singletons. The ten largest clones take up 10% to 15% of the sample.

The source material was naive T cells sorted from blood. What the cell subset or site label conveys for this sample: cells isolated with a human naive T-cell isolation kit. The chain is assembled from TRBV28 and TRBJ2-3, with no confidently assigned D gene. The TCR originated in a man aged 50 to 60 in good health. Read as DNA, the sequence is TGTGCCAGCAGTTATTTAGACTCACTTCGAGATACGCAGTATTTT. Its translation reads: CASSYLDSLRDTQYF.